A single sample is the source of the 25 T cell receptor beta chains below, sequenced in a study of human T cells and chemical hapten exposure. Noted time point: patch test 3, about 24 weeks after DPC sensitization. Treatment defined: therapeutic diphenylcyclopropenone sensitization with weekly scalp DPC. Someone pulled total RNA out of unfractionated whole blood. A single record per CDR3 protein comes from TCRdb applying MiXCR to the RACE reads. This table has around 40,000 distinct CDR3 sequences, 10% to 15% appearing once. The specimen comprised whole blood, sampled in connection with sensitization to the hapten diphenylcyclopropenone (DPC). Receptors originate from a woman aged 40 to 55 with alopecia areata. Some clones in this sample may be carry-over from other donors' samples.

In this sample, this clonotype turned up a few times. The rearrangement joins TRBV11-2 to TRBJ1-4; no definite D call. This CDR3 comprises 16 residues. CDR1 is SGHAT and CDR2 is FQNNGV in the germline V gene. Trimming left V 1 base short and J 0 bases short, with 9 bases between. The CDR3, as DNA: TGTGCCAGCAGCTTAGGCGAGTTTCCAACTAATGAAAAACTGTTTTTT. This sequence encodes CASSLGEFPTNEKLFF.

This clonotype was seen ten or more times. The rearrangement uses TRBV7-8 and TRBJ2-7; D is undetermined. The CDR3 is 13 amino acids. V was shortened by 5 bases and J by 8 bases, with 16 bases between the two germline ends. The germline V gene has CDR1 SGHVS and CDR2 FQNEAQ. As DNA, the CDR3 is TGTGCCAGCAGCCCGGATCCCCAAAGAAAGCAGTACTTC. Protein: CASSPDPQRKQYF.

This clonotype was seen only a few times. The chain joins TRBV2 to TRBJ1-6; D remains ambiguous. Trimming took off 7 bases at V and 8 bases at J, with 12 bases between the two ends. The CDR3 is 13 residues long. Germline V gene data show CDR1 as SNHLY and CDR2 as FYNNEI. CDR3 region: CASNTPSDSPLHF. CDR3 bases: TGTGCCAGCAACACGCCATCGGATTCACCCCTCCACTTT. Filled out from reference TRBV2 and TRBJ1-6, the complete variable domain reads EPEVTQTPSHQVTQMGQEVILRCVPISNHLYFYWYRQILGQKVEFLVSFYNNEISEKSEIFDDQFSVERPDGSNFTLKIRSTKLEDSAMYFCASNTPSDSPLHFGNGTRLTVT.

About this clonotype: It may be a read error: a sequence one base away is much more abundant. The CDR3 protein is CASAGTGRIGELFF. CDR3 DNA sequence: TGTGCCAGCGCGGGGACAGGGAGGATCGGGGAGCTGTTTTTT. The V call is TRBV6-1, the J call TRBJ2-2, with 9 positions matching TRBD1. The CDR3 is 14 amino acids. Unmatched junction bases numbered 8, after V lost 8 bases and J lost 7 bases. The germline V gene encodes CDR1 MNHNS and CDR2 SASEGT.

This clonotype was seen a few times. The genes are TRBV24-1 and TRBJ2-1; 7 positions match TRBD1. The CDR3 contains 14 residues. The germline V gene encodes CDR1 KGHDR and CDR2 SFDVKD. The V gene end was trimmed by 9 bases and the J gene end by 5 bases; junction bases not matched to a gene: 9. CDR3 sequence reads: CATGLTGYNNEQFF. As DNA, the CDR3 is TGTGCCACCGGGTTGACAGGGTACAACAATGAGCAGTTCTTC.

This clonotype was observed a few times. The V call is TRBV5-1, the J call TRBJ2-7; TRBD2 matches 7 bases. CDR1 SGHRS and CDR2 YFSETQ come from the germline V gene. The CDR3 extends over 13 amino acids. V dropped 4 bases and J dropped 7; count of bases not matched to a gene: 8. The CDR3 DNA follows: TGCGCCAGCAGCGCGGGACCCGGGGGGGAGCAGTACTTC. Amino acids: CASSAGPGGEQYF.

The sample holds many counts of this clonotype. CDR3 region: CASSWAHGTPKDTEAFF. For the CDR3, the DNA is TGTGCCAGCAGTTGGGCACACGGGACACCTAAGGACACTGAAGCTTTCTTT. The rearrangement joins TRBV28 to TRBJ1-1; a weak D match, TRBD1 (6 bases). CDR1 is MDHEN and CDR2 is SYDVKM in the germline V gene. Trimming left V 4 bases short and J 3 bases short, with 21 bases between. CDR3 size: 17 residues.

A few counts support this clonotype. An end of the junction does not agree with germline; a read error may underlie this. This sequence joins TRBV7-2 and TRBJ1-1, with D unresolved. CDR3 size: 14 residues. Germline CDR1 SGHTA, CDR2 FQGNSA. CDR3 amino acids: CASSPPALNPEAFF. CDR3 bases: TGTGCCAGCAGCCCCCCGGCCCTGAACCCTGAAGCTTTCTTT. Full variable domain (rest looked up from reference TRBV7-2 and TRBJ1-1): GAGVSQSPSNKVTEKGKDVELRCDPISGHTALYWYRQSLGQGLEFLIYFQGNSAPDKSGLPSDRFSAERTGGSVSTLTIQRTQQEDSAVYLCASSPPALNPEAFFGQGTRLTVV.

This clonotype was observed many times. This chain connects TRBV7-9 to TRBJ2-1; D unresolved. The V gene lost 1 base and the J gene lost 10 bases, with 14 bases spanning the gap. The CDR3 has 14 residues. The germline V gene encodes CDR1 SEHNR and CDR2 FQNEAQ (reference sequence). CDR3 sequence: CASSLELVVGEQFF. The CDR3 coding sequence is TGTGCCAGCAGCTTAGAGTTGGTAGTTGGGGAGCAGTTCTTC.

The CDR3, as DNA: TGTGCCAGCAGCTTTCGCCCAGCCGCAGATACGCAGTATTTT. Translation: CASSFRPAADTQYF. V and J are TRBV11-1 and TRBJ2-3; D not certain. The ends were cut back, 3 bases at V and 4 bases at J, with 11 bases in the middle. The CDR3 sequence is 14 residues long. In germline, CDR1 is SGHAT, CDR2 FQDESV (reference sequence).

This clonotype was detected only a few times. This chain links TRBV28 with TRBJ2-1, with D perhaps TRBD2 (6 bases). Germline V gene lookup returns CDR1 MDHEN and CDR2 SYDVKM. CDR3 length: 14 residues. The V end was cut by 3 bases, the J end by 10 bases, with 16 bases between. This chain's CDR3 is CASSFPGTRGEQFF. CDR3 bases: TGTGCCAGCAGTTTCCCCGGGACGCGGGGCGAGCAGTTCTTC.

This clonotype has more than one count but fewer than ten. The J gene is TRBJ2-7, the V gene TRBV27; D may be TRBD1 or TRBD2 (6 bases each). Per germline, CDR1 MNHEY and CDR2 SMNVEV (reference sequence). This CDR3 comprises 14 residues. Deletions cut 4 bases from V and 1 base from J, with 11 bases between. CDR3 in DNA: TGTGCCAGCAGTTGGGGGGCGGGATCCTACGAGCAGTACTTC. This translates into CASSWGAGSYEQYF.

J is TRBJ1-2 and V is TRBV20-1; D may be TRBD1 (6 bases). V shed 8 bases and J shed 4 bases, with 20 bases lying between them. CDR3 length: 14 amino acids. The V gene's germline CDR1 is DFQATT and CDR2 SNEGSKA (reference sequence). The CDR3 sequence: CSIPGQKNPYGYTF. The DNA of the CDR3 is TGCAGTATACCGGGACAAAAGAATCCCTATGGCTACACCTTC.

This clonotype was observed many times. V is TRBV18 and J is TRBJ2-1; 7 bases match TRBD1. With 3 bases clipped from V and 7 bases from J, the junction kept 12 bases outside the gene matches. The germline V gene has CDR1 KGHSH and CDR2 LQKENI. The CDR3 is 16 residues long. CDR3 residues: CASSPPRDSSTNEQFF. The CDR3 region has the DNA TGTGCCAGCTCACCCCCCCGGGACAGCTCCACTAATGAGCAGTTCTTC. The full variable domain, with the rest looked up from reference TRBV18 and TRBJ2-1, is NAGVMQNPRHLVRRRGQEARLRCSPMKGHSHVYWYRQLPEEGLKFMVYLQKENIIDESGMPKERFSAEFPKEGPSILRIQQVVRGDSAAYFCASSPPRDSSTNEQFFGPGTRLTVL.

This clonotype was recorded many times. CDR3 protein: CASSLQFLGTGELFF. As DNA, the CDR3 is TGTGCCAGCAGTTTACAGTTCTTAGGCACCGGGGAGCTGTTTTTT. The chain uses TRBV28 and TRBJ2-2; D is undetermined. V lost 2 bases and J lost 4, with 11 bases in between. Germline values: CDR1 MDHEN, CDR2 SYDVKM. The CDR3 consists of 15 residues.

This clonotype came up a few times. J is TRBJ2-5 and V is TRBV18; possible D gene TRBD2, 5 bases. Trimming left V 1 base short and J 2 bases short, with 11 bases between. CDR3 length equals 15 residues. Germline values: CDR1 KGHSH, CDR2 LQKENI. The CDR3, as DNA: TGTGCCAGCTCACCACTCGAAGAGCGGCAAGAGACCCAGTACTTC. Encoded protein: CASSPLEERQETQYF. Full variable domain (rest looked up from reference TRBV18 and TRBJ2-5): NAGVMQNPRHLVRRRGQEARLRCSPMKGHSHVYWYRQLPEEGLKFMVYLQKENIIDESGMPKERFSAEFPKEGPSILRIQQVVRGDSAAYFCASSPLEERQETQYFGPGTRLLVL.

There are many counts of this clonotype. The chain combines TRBV18 with TRBJ2-7, with TRBD1 identical over 9 bases. This CDR3 has 16 residues. Germline V gene data show CDR1 as KGHSH and CDR2 as LQKENI. J was trimmed by 2 bases and V by 3 bases; bases with no gene match: 8. CDR3 bases: TGTGCCAGCTCACCCCTGGGACAGGGTGGGACCTACGAGCAGTACTTC. Protein sequence: CASSPLGQGGTYEQYF. Drawing the rest from reference TRBV18 and TRBJ2-7, the complete variable domain is NAGVMQNPRHLVRRRGQEARLRCSPMKGHSHVYWYRQLPEEGLKFMVYLQKENIIDESGMPKERFSAEFPKEGPSILRIQQVVRGDSAAYFCASSPLGQGGTYEQYFGPGTRLTVT.

Written as DNA, the CDR3 is TGTGCCAGCAGTGAATGGCGATCCTACAATGAGCAGTTCTTC. Translation gives CASSEWRSYNEQFF. This chain uses TRBV2 with TRBJ2-1; D uncertain. The length of the CDR3 is 14 residues. In germline, CDR1 is SNHLY, CDR2 FYNNEI. Trimming pared 2 bases from V and 1 base from J, leaving 6 bases between.

This clonotype was seen a few times. The chain has TRBV10-2 and TRBJ2-1; 9 nucleotides line up with TRBD1. The trim removed 7 bases at V and 9 bases at J, leaving 10 bases unmatched. The CDR3 totals 14 residues. CDR1 and CDR2 (germline): WSHSY, SAAADI. For the CDR3, the DNA is TGCGCCAGCATCAAGCCGGGACAGGGACCTGAGCAGTTCTTC. This sequence encodes CASIKPGQGPEQFF.

The sample holds many counts of this clonotype. The V call is TRBV7-9, the J call TRBJ2-5; 7 bases align to TRBD2. J was trimmed by 2 bases and V by 6 bases; bases with no gene match: 6. There are 14 residues in the CDR3. Looked up from germline, CDR1 is SEHNR and CDR2 is FQNEAQ (reference sequence). CDR3 amino acids: CASRPAGIQETQYF. CDR3 sequence (DNA): TGTGCCAGCAGGCCAGCGGGAATTCAAGAGACCCAGTACTTC.

Ten or more counts support this clonotype. This chain joins TRBV9 and TRBJ1-1; TRBD1 matches 8 bases. The CDR3 is made up of 15 amino acids. Germline V gene lookup returns CDR1 SGDLS and CDR2 YYNGEE. The J segment lost 1 base and the V segment lost 4 bases, leaving 6 bases of the junction unmatched. The CDR3 protein is CASSPAGTGNTEAFF. CDR3 nucleotide sequence: TGTGCCAGCAGCCCAGCTGGGACAGGGAACACTGAAGCTTTCTTT.

This chain uses TRBV5-1 with TRBJ1-1, with TRBD1 as a possible D gene (5 bases). CDR1 and CDR2 (germline): SGHRS, YFSETQ. The CDR3 has 15 residues. The V and J ends lost 0 bases and 10 bases respectively, with 19 bases between them. CDR3 nucleotide sequence: TGCGCCAGCAGCTTGGACCAGGGAGGGTTAGTCGGAGCTTTCTTT. Its protein product is CASSLDQGGLVGAFF.

In this sample, this clonotype turned up many times. The chain uses TRBV6-2 or TRBV6-3 and TRBJ2-1; D not certain. Trimming pared 6 bases from V and 4 bases from J, leaving 13 bases between. Germline values: CDR1 MNHEY, CDR2 SVGEGT. The CDR3 contains 14 residues. CDR3 amino acids: CASSSPPSYNEQFF. The DNA of the CDR3 is TGTGCCAGCAGCTCCCCCCCCAGTTACAATGAGCAGTTCTTC.

The chain has TRBV10-3 and TRBJ2-1, with a weak D call TRBD1 (5 bases). Trimming took 2 bases from V and 3 from J, leaving 11 bases between them. The CDR3 covers 15 residues. The germline V gene encodes CDR1 ENHRY and CDR2 SYGVKD. The CDR3 DNA reads TGTGCCATCAGTGAGAGCACAGGAGACTACAATGAGCAGTTCTTC. It codes for CAISESTGDYNEQFF.

This sequence joins TRBV6-5 and TRBJ1-6; D uncertain. This CDR3 spans 14 amino acids. The germline V gene encodes CDR1 MNHEY and CDR2 SVGAGI. V was shortened by 5 bases and J by 4 bases, with 9 bases between the two germline ends. CDR3: CASSAGEYNSPLHF. Written as DNA, the CDR3 is TGTGCCAGCAGTGCCGGGGAGTATAATTCACCCCTCCACTTT.